This TCR beta chain derives from a study of blood T cell repertoires in COVID-19. Study in general: Researchers got acute and convalescent COVID-19 samples from the United States, Italy and Spain.

V shed 7 bases and J shed 3 bases, with 20 bases lying between them. Germline lookup yields CDR1 SNHLY and CDR2 FYNNEI. The CDR3 has 16 amino acids. Sequenced by immunoSEQ multiplex PCR; TCRdb stores in-frame clones only, minus some. The sample holds 450,000 to 600,000 clones, about nine tenths seen once. Participant reports of clinical history set cohort assignment. The recovered donors of Cohort 3 showed two negative PCRs, clearance, or symptom resolution. The chain employs TRBV2 and TRBJ2-3; D may be TRBD1 (7 bases). The sequenced sample consisted of PBMCs or T cells enriched from blood (not recorded which). The sequence came from a woman younger than 35 who had recovered from COVID-19. The DNA of the CDR3 is TGTGCCAGCACTCGCGGACAGGCACGGGGGACAGATACGCAGTATTTT. Residues: CASTRGQARGTDTQYF.